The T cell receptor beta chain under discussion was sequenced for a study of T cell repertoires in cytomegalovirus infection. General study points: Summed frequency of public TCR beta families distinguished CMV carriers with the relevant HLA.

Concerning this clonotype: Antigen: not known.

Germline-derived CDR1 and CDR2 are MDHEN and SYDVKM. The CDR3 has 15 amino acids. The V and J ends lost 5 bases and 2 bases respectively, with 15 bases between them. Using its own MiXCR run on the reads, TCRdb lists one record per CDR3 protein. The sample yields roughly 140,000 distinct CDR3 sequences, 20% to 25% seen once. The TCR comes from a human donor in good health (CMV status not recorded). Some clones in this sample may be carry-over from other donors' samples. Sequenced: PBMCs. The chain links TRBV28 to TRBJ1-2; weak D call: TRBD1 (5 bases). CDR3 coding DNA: TGTGCCAGCAGTGATAGGGGATCAAGAAACTATGGCTACACCTTC. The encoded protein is CASSDRGSRNYGYTF.